The clone carrying this T cell receptor (beta chain) has just one count. Its target is not known. The data belong to a study of T cell responses to AZD1222 COVID-19 vaccine. Germline lookup yields CDR1 LNHDA and CDR2 SQIVND (reference sequence). Trimming left V 5 bases short and J 2 bases short, with 11 bases between. This CDR3 spans 14 amino acids. Study conclusions and caveats: Clonal diversity may have been underestimated, and the donors were mostly white British, with more females than males. Spike-specific TCRs gained breadth and depth after people received two AZD1222 doses. All repertoire sampling was performed exclusively after the peak T cell response.

Assay used: immunoSEQ multiplex PCR; TCRdb lists only in-frame clones, some missing. Seen here are about 60,000 clones, 65% to 80% observed once, and the top ten hold under 4.5%. This clonotype originated in an adult who received the AZD1222 COVID-19 vaccine. Sequences were derived from peripheral blood, sampled 28 days after the second AZD1222 dose. The V call is TRBV19, the J call TRBJ2-3; D is perhaps TRBD1 (5 bases). The DNA of the CDR3 is TGTGCCAGTAGTCAGGGTTTAACCACAGATACGCAGTATTTT. Translating it yields CASSQGLTTDTQYF.